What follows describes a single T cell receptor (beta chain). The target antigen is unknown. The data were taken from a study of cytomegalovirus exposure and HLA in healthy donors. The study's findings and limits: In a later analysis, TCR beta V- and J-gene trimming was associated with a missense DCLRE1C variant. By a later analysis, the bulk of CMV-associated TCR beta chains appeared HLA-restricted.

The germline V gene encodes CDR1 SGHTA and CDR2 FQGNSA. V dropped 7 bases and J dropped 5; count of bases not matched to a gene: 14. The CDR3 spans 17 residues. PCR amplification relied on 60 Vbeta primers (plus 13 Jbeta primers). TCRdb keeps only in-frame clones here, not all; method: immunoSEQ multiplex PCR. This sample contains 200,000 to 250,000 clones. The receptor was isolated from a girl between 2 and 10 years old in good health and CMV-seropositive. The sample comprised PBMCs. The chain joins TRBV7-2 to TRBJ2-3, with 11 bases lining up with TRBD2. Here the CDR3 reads CASTRSTSGGGRDTQYF. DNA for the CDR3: TGTGCCAGCACGCGGAGCACTAGCGGGGGAGGGCGAGATACGCAGTATTTT.